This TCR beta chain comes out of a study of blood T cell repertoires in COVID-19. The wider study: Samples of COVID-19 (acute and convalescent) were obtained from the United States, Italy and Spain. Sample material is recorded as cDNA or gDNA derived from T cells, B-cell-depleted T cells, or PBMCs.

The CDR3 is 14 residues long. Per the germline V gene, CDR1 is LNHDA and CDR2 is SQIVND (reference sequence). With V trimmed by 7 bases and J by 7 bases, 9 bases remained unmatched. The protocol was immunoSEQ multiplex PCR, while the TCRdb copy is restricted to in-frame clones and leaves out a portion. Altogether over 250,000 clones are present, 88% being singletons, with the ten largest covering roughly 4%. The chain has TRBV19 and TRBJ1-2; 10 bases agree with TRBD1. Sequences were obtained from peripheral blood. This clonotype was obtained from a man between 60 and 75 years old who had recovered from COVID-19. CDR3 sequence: CASTRDRGVSGYTF. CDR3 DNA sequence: TGTGCCAGTACTCGGGACAGGGGAGTTAGTGGCTACACCTTC. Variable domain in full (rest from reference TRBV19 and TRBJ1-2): DGGITQSPKYLFRKEGQNVTLSCEQNLNHDAMYWYRQDPGQGLRLIYYSQIVNDFQKGDIAEGYSVSREKKESFPLTVTSAQKNPTAFYLCASTRDRGVSGYTFGSGTRLTVV.